This TCR beta chain emerged from a study of regulatory T cells in long-lasting Graves disease. Notes on the study in general: Persistent disease favored TRBV28, TRBJ1-2 and TRBJ2-5. Having only a small sample size may have limited accuracy.

The time point denotes: persistent/refractory GD, antithyroid drugs over 5 years with positive TRAb. Researchers made the TCR library from RNA that was extracted from PBMCs. Regarding this clonotype: Its target is unknown.

Germline-derived CDR1 and CDR2 are DFQATT and SNEGSKA (reference sequence). The V end lost 0 bases, the J end lost 5 bases, and 10 bases lay between the germline ends. This CDR3 comprises 13 residues. Investigators prepared the TCR beta libraries by applying iRepertoire HTBI primers and Arm-PCR of CDR3 regions. In TCRdb, the multiplex PCR reads were re-called with MiXCR into one record per CDR3 protein. Seen here are 700,000 or so distinct CDR3 sequences, about 30% observed once, and the top ten hold about two fifths. This receptor was identified in a female donor with Graves disease. The chain uses TRBV20-1 and TRBJ1-2, with D possibly TRBD1 on 5 matching bases. Sample: peripheral blood mononuclear cells (PBMCs), taken when the disease was refractory, from a patient treated with antithyroid drugs. CDR3: CSARDIRQYGYTF. As DNA, the CDR3 is TGCAGTGCTAGAGATATCCGACAGTATGGCTACACCTTC.